The 7 T cell receptor beta chains below all came from one sample that was sequenced in a study of T cell responses to AZD1222 COVID-19 vaccine. This table comes from immunoSEQ multiplex PCR, and its TCRdb copy is limited to in-frame clones, with some not included. The sample includes roughly 150,000 clones, roughly nine tenths of them seen just once. The specimen was peripheral blood, collected 28 days after the second AZD1222 dose. The receptors were gathered from an adult who received the AZD1222 COVID-19 vaccine.

J is TRBJ2-3 and V is TRBV5-1; 7 bases line up with TRBD2. Germline V gives CDR1 SGHRS, CDR2 YFSETQ. CDR3 length equals 15 residues. Trimming took 4 bases from V and 0 from J; bases not matched to a gene: 5. DNA of the CDR3: TGCGCCAGCAGCATTCTAGCGGTTAGCACAGATACGCAGTATTTT. Its translation: CASSILAVSTDTQYF.

The chain has TRBV19 and TRBJ2-2, with 9 bases matching TRBD1. CDR1 is LNHDA, CDR2 SQIVND, per germline (reference sequence). The CDR3 runs to 18 residues. V gave up 8 bases and J gave up 2 bases; unmatched junction bases: 15. The DNA of the CDR3 is TGTGCCAGTCTCTCTCTACTAGGACAGGGGCCTAACACCGGGGAGCTGTTTTTT. Translating gives CASLSLLGQGPNTGELFF.

The V call is TRBV7-2, the J call TRBJ2-1; D is possibly TRBD2 (5 bases). The V and J ends lost 3 bases and 9 bases respectively, with 9 bases between them. CDR1 and CDR2 from the germline V gene are SGHTA and FQGNSA. CDR3 length: 12 amino acids. In DNA, the CDR3 is TGTGCCAGCAGCTTCGGGGTCGGTGAGCAGTTCTTC. Translating gives CASSFGVGEQFF.

The chain recombines TRBV7-9 with TRBJ1-2; the match to TRBD1 covers 9 bases. V lost 0 bases to trimming and J lost 5 bases; unmatched junction nucleotides: 1. CDR3 length equals 14 residues. Germline V CDR1 and CDR2: SEHNR, FQNEAQ (reference sequence). CDR3 coding DNA: TGTGCCAGCAGCTTAGCGACAGGGGGGTATGGCTACACCTTC. Its translation: CASSLATGGYGYTF. The full variable domain, its missing parts supplied by reference TRBV7-9 and TRBJ1-2, is DTGVSQNPRHKITKRGQNVTFRCDPISEHNRLYWYRQTLGQGPEFLTYFQNEAQLEKSRLLSDRFSAERPKGSFSTLEIQRTEQGDSAMYLCASSLATGGYGYTFGSGTRLTVV.

The rearrangement joins TRBV5-1 to TRBJ1-4; 7 bases are shared with TRBD1. V shed 3 bases and J 7 bases; nucleotides not matched to a gene: 12. CDR1 SGHRS and CDR2 YFSETQ come from the germline V gene. There are 16 residues in the CDR3. CDR3 bases: TGCGCCAGCAGCTACTACGGAGAGGGGGCGAGTGAAAAACTGTTTTTT. It codes for CASSYYGEGASEKLFF.

The J gene is TRBJ2-5, the V gene TRBV18; TRBD1 agrees at 10 bases. The length of the CDR3 is 18 residues. CDR1 and CDR2 (germline): KGHSH, LQKENI. Unmatched junction bases numbered 11, after V lost 3 bases and J lost 1 base. In DNA, the CDR3 is TGTGCCAGCTCACCTCCCCGAGGGACAGGGGCGACCCAAGAGACCCAGTACTTC. This sequence encodes CASSPPRGTGATQETQYF.

The genes are TRBV5-4 and TRBJ2-5; no definite D call. The CDR3 length is 16 residues. V gave up 4 bases and J gave up 4 bases, with 20 bases separating them. Germline CDR1 and CDR2: SGHNT and YYREEE (reference sequence). The CDR3 spells CASSGWPAQTLETQYF. In DNA, the CDR3 is TGTGCCAGCAGCGGGTGGCCAGCACAAACCTTAGAGACCCAGTACTTC.